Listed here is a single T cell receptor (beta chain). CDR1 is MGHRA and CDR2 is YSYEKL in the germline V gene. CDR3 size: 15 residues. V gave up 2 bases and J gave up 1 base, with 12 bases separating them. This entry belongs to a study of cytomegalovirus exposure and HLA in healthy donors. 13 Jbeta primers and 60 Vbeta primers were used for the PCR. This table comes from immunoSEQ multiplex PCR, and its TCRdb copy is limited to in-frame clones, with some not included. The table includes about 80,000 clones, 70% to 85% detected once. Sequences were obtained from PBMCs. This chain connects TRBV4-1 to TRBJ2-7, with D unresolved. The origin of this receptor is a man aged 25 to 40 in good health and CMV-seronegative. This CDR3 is CASSQSLSFSYEQYF. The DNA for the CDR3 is TGCGCCAGCAGCCAAAGCCTTAGTTTTTCCTACGAGCAGTACTTC.